This is a list of T cell receptor beta chains from one sample in a study of monozygotic twins with inflammatory bowel disease. TCRdb re-called the 5' RACE reads; one entry per CDR3 protein, DNA not given. The record lists hundreds of thousands of distinct CDR3 sequences, of which the ten most abundant hold roughly 5.8%. The specimen sequenced was blood. These receptors were obtained from a human donor with ulcerative colitis or Crohn's disease, or a healthy co-twin of an affected twin (not recorded which). Each CDR3 is given with its conserved first and last residue.

v_call: TRBV5-5
j_call: TRBJ2-2
cdr3_aa: CASSLTGMGTGELFF

v_call: TRBV12-3/TRBV12-4
j_call: TRBJ1-4
cdr3_aa: CASSAGATNEKLFF

v_call: TRBV28
j_call: TRBJ2-7
cdr3_aa: CASRGWSEQYF

v_call: TRBV7-2
j_call: TRBJ2-7
cdr3_aa: CASRLTSGSSYEQYF

v_call: TRBV18
j_call: TRBJ2-5
cdr3_aa: CASSPRREETQYF

v_call: TRBV11-2
j_call: TRBJ1-6
cdr3_aa: CASSLLPGLQSPLHF

v_call: TRBV30
j_call: TRBJ2-2
cdr3_aa: CAWSVSRGTGELFF

v_call: TRBV7-9
j_call: TRBJ2-5
cdr3_aa: CASSLAGVGETQYF

v_call: TRBV4-3
j_call: TRBJ2-1
cdr3_aa: CASSQDTSGINEQFF

v_call: TRBV11-2
j_call: TRBJ2-6
cdr3_aa: CASSLGVRRTSGANVLTF

v_call: TRBV27
j_call: TRBJ2-3
cdr3_aa: CASSLSGTGGDLDTDTQYF

v_call: TRBV4-3
j_call: TRBJ2-1
cdr3_aa: CASSQDERELIYNEQFF

v_call: TRBV9
j_call: TRBJ2-1
cdr3_aa: CASSATSGVSYNEQFF

v_call: TRBV29-1
j_call: TRBJ2-2
cdr3_aa: CSVEDRQSSPTNTGELFF

v_call: TRBV28
j_call: TRBJ2-1
cdr3_aa: CASSFTGSSYNEQFF

v_call: TRBV23-1
j_call: TRBJ2-3
cdr3_aa: CASSQSCLSLRQGACTDTQYF

v_call: TRBV5-1
j_call: TRBJ1-6
cdr3_aa: CASRTDHNSPLHF

v_call: TRBV6-2/TRBV6-3
j_call: TRBJ1-5
cdr3_aa: CASRTTGGWPQHF

v_call: TRBV12-3/TRBV12-4
j_call: TRBJ1-4
cdr3_aa: CASAERVEKLFF

v_call: TRBV30
j_call: TRBJ2-7
cdr3_aa: CAWFFPNRPRGHEQYF

v_call: TRBV3-1
j_call: TRBJ2-1
cdr3_aa: CASRDTIGTEQFF

v_call: TRBV27
j_call: TRBJ2-4
cdr3_aa: CATTSSGQGLNIQYF

v_call: TRBV5-1
j_call: TRBJ2-2
cdr3_aa: CASSSIANRNTGELFF

v_call: TRBV6-5
j_call: TRBJ1-2
cdr3_aa: CASSNGGSGGYTF

v_call: TRBV12-3/TRBV12-4
j_call: TRBJ1-3
cdr3_aa: CASSFFPGKVSGNTIYF

v_call: TRBV7-8
j_call: TRBJ1-1
cdr3_aa: CASSKTETPNTEAFF

v_call: TRBV28
j_call: TRBJ2-7
cdr3_aa: CASILGTSGTYEQYF